The next 23 T cell receptor beta chains were all read from a single sample in a study of cytomegalovirus exposure and HLA in healthy donors. The PCR had 60 Vbeta and 13 Jbeta primers. Data came from immunoSEQ multiplex PCR; TCRdb stores just in-frame clones and leaves some out. The sample has 200,000 or so clones; roughly four fifths are singletons. Specimen: PBMCs. Source of these receptors: a boy aged 2 to 10 in good health and CMV-seronegative.

There are a few counts of this clone. V and J are TRBV5-1 and TRBJ2-4, with 9 bases identical to TRBD2. The CDR3 has 14 residues. V gave up 3 bases and J gave up 8 bases; unmatched junction bases: 6. Germline V gene data show CDR1 as SGHRS and CDR2 as YFSETQ. Written as DNA, the CDR3 is TGCGCCAGCAGCTCCGGGACTAGCAATGACATTCAGTACTTC. This translates into CASSSGTSNDIQYF.

This chain joins TRBV6-5 and TRBJ1-2; 9 bases line up with TRBD1. The CDR3 sequence is 12 residues long. The V segment lost 6 bases and the J segment 8 bases; nucleotides outside the gene matches: 4. The germline V gene has CDR1 MNHEY and CDR2 SVGAGI. CDR3 DNA: TGTGCCAGCAGACAAGGGACAGGGGGCTACACCTTC. It specifies CASRQGTGGYTF.

The J gene is TRBJ2-5, the V gene TRBV19, with TRBD1 matching 8 bases. The DNA end lines up better with TRBJ2-7; the J call may be wrong. Germline loops: CDR1 LNHDA, CDR2 SQIVND (reference sequence). This CDR3 comprises 14 residues. The CDR3 here is CASSVRQGPDEQYF. The DNA for the CDR3 is TGTGCCAGTAGTGTGAGACAGGGGCCGGACGAGCAGTACTTC.

V is TRBV11-2 and J is TRBJ1-1; D gene uncertain. Germline V gives CDR1 SGHAT, CDR2 FQNNGV. Trimming left V 7 bases short and J 1 base short, with 10 bases between. The CDR3 sequence is 13 residues long. The CDR3: CASTRERNTEAFF. CDR3 in DNA: TGTGCCAGCACTCGAGAACGGAACACTGAAGCTTTCTTT.

To note about this clone: Other DNA sequences of this sample code for an identical CDR3. V usage is TRBV5-4 and J usage is TRBJ2-5; possible D gene TRBD1, 5 bases. The CDR3 is 14 residues long. Germline V lookup: CDR1 SGHNT, CDR2 YYREEE (reference sequence). The V gene lost 0 bases and the J gene lost 2 bases, with 8 bases spanning the gap. The CDR3 loop is CASSLAGRQETQYF. CDR3 DNA: TGTGCCAGCAGCTTGGCAGGGCGGCAAGAGACCCAGTACTTC.

V usage is TRBV30 and J usage is TRBJ1-1, with D possibly TRBD1 on 6 matching bases. This CDR3 has 17 residues. Trimming took off 4 bases at V and 5 bases at J, with 26 bases between the two ends. Germline assignment: CDR1 GTSNPN and CDR2 SVGIG (reference sequence). CDR3 loop: CAWIVGQSIIMGTEAFF. In DNA form, the CDR3 reads TGTGCCTGGATCGTCGGACAGTCGATAATCATGGGGACTGAAGCTTTCTTT.

Only a few counts were recorded for this clone. This chain connects TRBV15 to TRBJ1-2, with D possibly TRBD1 on 6 matching bases. Germline V gene data show CDR1 as LNHNV and CDR2 as YYDKDF (reference sequence). CDR3 size: 16 residues. The V end was cut by 1 base, the J end by 0 bases, with 12 bases between. The CDR3: CATSRGGQNANYGYTF. CDR3 in DNA: TGTGCCACCAGCAGAGGGGGGCAGAACGCTAACTATGGCTACACCTTC.

There are a few counts of this clone. V is TRBV15 and J is TRBJ1-2; a possible D gene is TRBD1 (5 bases). In germline, CDR1 is LNHNV, CDR2 YYDKDF (reference sequence). The CDR3 has 15 amino acids. The ends were cut back, 2 bases at V and 4 bases at J, with 14 bases in the middle. CDR3 loop: CATSRWGRGGYGYTF. CDR3 nucleotides: TGTGCCACCAGCAGATGGGGAAGGGGCGGCTATGGCTACACCTTC.

The chain combines TRBV4-1 with TRBJ2-5; tentatively, D is TRBD2 (5 bases). Germline CDR1 reads MGHRA; CDR2 reads YSYEKL. Trimming took off 0 bases at V and 4 bases at J, with 12 bases between the two ends. This CDR3 is built from 15 residues. The CDR3 DNA sequence: TGCGCCAGCAGCCAAGAGGTTCCGGGGAGAGAGACCCAGTACTTC. Translating it yields CASSQEVPGRETQYF.

J is TRBJ2-4 and V is TRBV5-6; tentatively, D is TRBD2 (5 bases). CDR1 is SGHDT, CDR2 YYEEEE, per germline. Trimming shortened V by 1 base and J by 7 bases, and 15 bases separated the two germline ends. The CDR3 is made up of 15 amino acids. The CDR3 region has the DNA TGTGCCAGCAGCTTGTTGAAGGGAAGGGAGAACATTCAGTACTTC. Residues: CASSLLKGRENIQYF.

V usage is TRBV5-1 and J usage is TRBJ2-5; TRBD1 aligns across 9 bases. Germline CDR1 is SGHRS and CDR2 is YFSETQ. This CDR3 has 17 amino acids. Trimming at V came to 1 base and at J to 5 bases, leaving 12 bases not matched to a gene. In nucleotides, the CDR3 is TGCGCCAGCAGCTTGCAACAGGGGGCAGGGGTTAAGGAGACCCAGTACTTC. This translates into CASSLQQGAGVKETQYF.

The genes are TRBV9 and TRBJ2-3; 10 nucleotides match TRBD2. This CDR3 spans 15 amino acids. The V gene's germline CDR1 is SGDLS and CDR2 YYNGEE. V gave up 1 base and J gave up 6 bases; unmatched junction bases: 5. In DNA form, the CDR3 reads TGTGCCAGCAGCGTAACTAGCGGGGCTCGGGATACGCAGTATTTT. Protein sequence: CASSVTSGARDTQYF.

This rearrangement joins TRBV5-1 to TRBJ2-2, with 8 bases identical to TRBD1. CDR1 and CDR2 from the germline V gene are SGHRS and YFSETQ. The CDR3 has 16 amino acids. J was trimmed by 0 bases and V by 4 bases; bases with no gene match: 5. CDR3 protein: CASSLETGANTGELFF. CDR3 in DNA: TGCGCCAGCAGCCTGGAGACAGGGGCGAACACCGGGGAGCTGTTTTTT.

CDR3 DNA sequence: TGCGCCAGCAGCCGACAGGGGGATAATTCACCCCTCCACTTT. As protein: CASSRQGDNSPLHF. This chain joins TRBV5-1 and TRBJ1-6; 9 nucleotides agree with TRBD1. There are 14 residues in the CDR3. J lost 5 bases, V lost 4 bases, and 1 base had no gene match. Germline CDR1 SGHRS, CDR2 YFSETQ.

This clone appeared a single time. The V call is TRBV11-1, the J call TRBJ1-6; 7 bases match TRBD1. This CDR3 has 12 residues. The germline V gene encodes CDR1 SGHAT and CDR2 FQDESV (reference sequence). Trimming removed 4 bases from V and 14 bases from J; junction bases left unmatched: 5. CDR3 DNA sequence: TGTGCCAGCAGCTCAGGGGGGATAGCCCTCCACTTT. Translation: CASSSGGIALHF.

The V call is TRBV2, the J call TRBJ2-5, with D possibly being TRBD2 (6 bases). Germline V gene sequence: CDR1 SNHLY, CDR2 FYNNEI. The V end lost 3 bases, the J end lost 5 bases, and 10 bases lay between the germline ends. This CDR3 has 13 amino acids. The DNA for the CDR3 is TGTGCCAGCAGTGAGGAGGGATGGGAGACCCAGTACTTC. Its protein is CASSEEGWETQYF.

The CDR3 region is CASSIRSLDSGGRGVETQYF. CDR3 nucleotide sequence: TGTGCCAGTAGTATAAGGTCACTAGACAGCGGGGGGCGAGGAGTGGAGACCCAGTACTTC. V gene TRBV19 combines with J gene TRBJ2-5; TRBD2 matches 9 bases. The trim removed 2 bases at V and 5 bases at J, leaving 21 bases unmatched. CDR3 length equals 20 residues. The germline CDR1 and CDR2 sequences are LNHDA and SQIVND (reference sequence).

The chain links TRBV5-8 to TRBJ1-2, with 9 bases lining up with TRBD1. Per germline, CDR1 SGHTS and CDR2 YDEGEE. V lost 0 bases and J lost 5; bases outside the gene matches: 5. CDR3 length: 15 residues. CDR3 nucleotides: TGTGCCAGCAGCTTGGATGGGACAGGGACTTATGGCTACACCTTC. It specifies CASSLDGTGTYGYTF.

The CDR3 DNA reads TGTGCCAGCAGCGCGGGACAGGGCTTCTACGAGCAGTACTTC. The encoded protein is CASSAGQGFYEQYF. V is TRBV7-8 and J is TRBJ2-5; 9 nucleotides match TRBD1. The DNA matches TRBJ2-7 better at its end, which makes the J call doubtful. The CDR3 is 14 residues long. The germline V gene has CDR1 SGHVS and CDR2 FQNEAQ.

The chain joins TRBV30 to TRBJ1-1; D gene unclear. The CDR3 has 14 amino acids. Trimming took off 4 bases at V and 3 bases at J, with 15 bases between the two ends. Germline CDR1 is GTSNPN and CDR2 is SVGIG (reference sequence). This chain's CDR3 is CAWISDWRDTEAFF. The CDR3 DNA reads TGTGCCTGGATAAGCGATTGGCGGGACACTGAAGCTTTCTTT.

Notes on this clone: A read error may account for a junction end that differs from germline. The V gene is TRBV7-8, the J gene TRBJ2-3, with TRBD2 matching over 14 bases. CDR3 length: 20 amino acids. Germline V gene sequence: CDR1 SGHVS, CDR2 FQNEAQ. CDR3 nucleotides: TGTGCCAGCAGCTTCCACCTCGGAAGGGGGCGGACTAGCGGGGGGAACTATCAGGATTTT. Protein sequence: CASSFHLGRGRTSGGNYQDF. Complete variable domain (other parts from reference TRBV7-8 and TRBJ2-3): GAGVSQSPRYKVAKRGQDVALRCDPISGHVSLFWYQQALGQGPEFLTYFQNEAQLDKSGLPSDRFFAERPEGSVSTLKIQRTQQEDSAVYLCASSFHLGRGRTSGGNYQDFGPGTRLTVL.

The rearrangement joins TRBV5-1 to TRBJ2-7, with 8 nucleotides matching TRBD1. J lost 4 bases, V lost 2 bases, and 8 bases had no gene match. The germline V gene encodes CDR1 SGHRS and CDR2 YFSETQ. The CDR3 consists of 15 residues. CDR3 sequence: CASSFTPGQEYEQYF. The CDR3 DNA reads as TGCGCCAGCAGCTTTACACCGGGACAGGAGTACGAGCAGTACTTC.

V gene TRBV25-1 combines with J gene TRBJ1-6, with D unclear. This CDR3 is 15 amino acids long. Germline V lookup: CDR1 MGHDK, CDR2 SYGVNS. V lost 0 bases and J lost 7, with 10 bases in between. The CDR3 DNA reads TGTGCCAGCAGTGAATATACAGATAAAAATTCACCCCTCCACTTT. Its translation: CASSEYTDKNSPLHF.